The T cell receptor beta chain described here comes from a study of blood T cell repertoires in COVID-19. Background on the study: COVID-19 samples, acute and convalescent, were from the United States, Italy and Spain. PBMCs, B-cell-depleted T cells, or T cells were the source of the cDNA or gDNA that made up the material.

Germline CDR1 and CDR2: GTSNPN and SVGIG (reference sequence). The CDR3 is 14 residues long. V lost 0 bases and J lost 3, with 9 bases in between. Original processing notes: Scientists estimated how many nucleated cells there were by amplifying reference gene primers. Generated by immunoSEQ multiplex PCR, the TCRdb table keeps only in-frame clones and is missing some. Clone size and the V and J calls come from that table; the DNA yielded D and trimming. The sample lists approximately 150,000 clones, 80% to 95% occurring once. Seattle cases were enrolled at active infection and followed longitudinally.

The chain is built from TRBV30 and TRBJ1-5, with unresolved D. Source material: peripheral blood. The receptor was derived from a woman aged 55-70 years with COVID-19, enrolled during active disease. The CDR3 is CAWSVLHANQPQHF. Written as DNA, the CDR3 is TGTGCCTGGAGTGTACTTCATGCCAATCAGCCCCAGCATTTT.